The T cell receptor beta chain described here comes from a study of post-analysis software for immune sequencing data (dated by TCRdb to between 2014 and 2017). Concerning the study at large: Relapsing-remitting, secondary progressive and progressive-relapsing multiple sclerosis were recorded as disease courses, and subtype annotation was lacking for some patients. Patient repertoires were compared against ten to twelve previously published healthy control repertoires from donors aged about 6 to 27 years. A subset of samples was prepared in parallel using single-end sample barcoding, then pooled and co-amplified after Illumina adapter ligation. Overall study outcomes, separate from this receptor: When samples were clustered directly using the F measure, samples prepared in the same batch co-clustered strongly, which prompted a batch-effect correction. Compared with controls, multiple sclerosis patients had significantly lower normalized Chao1 diversity, a finding suggesting substantial peripheral T-cell clonal expansion. Patients showed significantly higher frequencies than controls for several TRBV segments, among them TRBV5-6, TRBV5-1 and TRBV20-1. The control group was slightly older than the multiple sclerosis patient group.

Receptor libraries were prepared by PCR. The listed sequencing device is Illumina HiSeq 2500. Unique molecular identifiers were incorporated into TCR beta cDNA libraries to reduce PCR and sequencing biases. Per 1 to 10 million input T cells, approximately 500,000 cDNA molecules were obtained, such that each molecule approximated one T cell. Patient libraries were prepared and sequenced with the same protocol used for the earlier healthy control dataset. Samples belonging to the same batch were prepared together, multiplexed and sequenced on a shared HiSeq lane. In the original analysis: MIGEC handled the raw barcoded reads, throwing out single-read molecular identifier groups before consensus assembly and CDR3 extraction. Clonotype tables were post-analysed with VDJtools, and diversity was normalized by down-sampling all datasets to the smallest sample size. In repertoire overlap clustering, CDR3 amino acid sequences, but not nucleotide sequences, were matched to correct batch-related cross-sample contamination. TCRdb itself trimmed the public reads at Q25 with fastp, ran MiXCR and retained productive beta chains. Identical CDR3 protein sequences are pooled into one entry, listed with their most common genes and DNA. TCRdb, rather than the study authors, made the V and J calls. A total of about half a million distinct CDR3 sequences appear in this sample, under 40% of them only once. The ten biggest clones cover approximately 5.4% of the sample.

This clonotype turned up a few times. Its antigen is unknown. Base qualities were left out, and no much larger clone turns up one base away. CDR1 and CDR2 were assigned from the germline V gene as MDHEN and SYDVKM. Spanning cysteine to phenylalanine, the CDR3 consists of 13 amino acids. The kept DNA is CDR3 alone, 39 bases in frame from the first base. Between the V and J ends, shortened by 8 bases and 5 bases respectively, the junction contains 15 bases. To demonstrate the VDJtools post-analysis software, the study profiled TCR beta repertoires from the peripheral blood of 13 young patients with multiple sclerosis. Multiple sclerosis patients were children and adolescents aged roughly 6 to 17 years.

Sequences were obtained from blood. The TCR comes from a girl aged 2-17 years with multiple sclerosis. This sequence uses TRBV28 and TRBJ1-2, with TRBD1 perhaps the D gene, on 6 matching bases. The CDR3 reads CASDEGGGYGYTF. The bases are TGTGCCAGCGACGAAGGGGGAGGTTATGGCTACACCTTC.